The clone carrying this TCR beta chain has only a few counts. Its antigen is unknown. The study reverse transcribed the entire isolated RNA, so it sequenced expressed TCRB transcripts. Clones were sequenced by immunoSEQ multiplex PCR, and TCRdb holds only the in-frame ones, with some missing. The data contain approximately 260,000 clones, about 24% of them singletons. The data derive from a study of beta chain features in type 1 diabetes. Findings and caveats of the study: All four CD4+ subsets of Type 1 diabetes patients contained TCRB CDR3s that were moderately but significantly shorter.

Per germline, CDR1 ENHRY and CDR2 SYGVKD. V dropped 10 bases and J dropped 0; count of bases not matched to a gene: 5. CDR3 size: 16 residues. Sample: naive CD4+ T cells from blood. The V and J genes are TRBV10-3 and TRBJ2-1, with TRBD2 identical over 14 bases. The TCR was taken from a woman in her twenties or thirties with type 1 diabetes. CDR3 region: CASRLAGGNSYNEQFF. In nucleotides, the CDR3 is TGTGCCAGCCGACTAGCGGGAGGGAACTCCTACAATGAGCAGTTCTTC.